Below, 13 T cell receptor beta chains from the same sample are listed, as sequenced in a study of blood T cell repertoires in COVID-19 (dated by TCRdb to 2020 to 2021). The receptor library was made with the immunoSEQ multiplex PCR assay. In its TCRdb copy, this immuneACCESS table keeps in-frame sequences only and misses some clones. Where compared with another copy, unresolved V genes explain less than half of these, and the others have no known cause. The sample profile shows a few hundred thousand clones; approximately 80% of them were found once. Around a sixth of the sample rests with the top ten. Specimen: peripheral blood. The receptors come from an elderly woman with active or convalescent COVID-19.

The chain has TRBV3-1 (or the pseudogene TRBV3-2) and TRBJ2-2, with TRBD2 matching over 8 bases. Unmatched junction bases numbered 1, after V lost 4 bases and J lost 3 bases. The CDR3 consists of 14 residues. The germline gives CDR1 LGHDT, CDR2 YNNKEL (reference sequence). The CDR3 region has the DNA TGTGCCAGCAGCCTGCGGGGGGACACCGGGGAGCTGTTTTTT. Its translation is CASSLRGDTGELFF.

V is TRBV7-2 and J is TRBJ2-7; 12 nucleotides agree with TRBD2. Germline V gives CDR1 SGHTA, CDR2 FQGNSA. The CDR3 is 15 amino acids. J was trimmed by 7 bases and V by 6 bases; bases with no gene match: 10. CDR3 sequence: CASSLRTSGVEEQYF. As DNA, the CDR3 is TGTGCCAGCAGTCTAAGGACTAGCGGGGTTGAGGAGCAGTACTTC.

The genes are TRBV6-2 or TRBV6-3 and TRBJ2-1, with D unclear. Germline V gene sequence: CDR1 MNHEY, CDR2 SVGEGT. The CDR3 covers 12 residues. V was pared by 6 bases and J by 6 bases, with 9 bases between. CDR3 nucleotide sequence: TGTGCCAGCAGCCGCCGAGTCAATGAGCAGTTCTTC. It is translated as CASSRRVNEQFF.

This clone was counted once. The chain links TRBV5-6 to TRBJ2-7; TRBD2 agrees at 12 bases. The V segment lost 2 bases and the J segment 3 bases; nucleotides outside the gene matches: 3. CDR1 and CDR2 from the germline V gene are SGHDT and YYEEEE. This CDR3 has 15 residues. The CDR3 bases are TGTGCCAGCAGCTTACCTAGCGGGAGGGGCTACGAGCAGTACTTC. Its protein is CASSLPSGRGYEQYF.

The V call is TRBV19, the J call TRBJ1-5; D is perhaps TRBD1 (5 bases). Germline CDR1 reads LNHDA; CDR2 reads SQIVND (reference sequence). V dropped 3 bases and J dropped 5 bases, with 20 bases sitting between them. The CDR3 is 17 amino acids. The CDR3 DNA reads TGTGCCAGTAGTATTGGGGGGACGGCAGGGTTGGATCAGCCCCAGCATTTT. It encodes CASSIGGTAGLDQPQHF.

The CDR3 DNA is TGTGCCAGCAGCTTCGGTCTAGCGGGAGACCCTCTCACAGATACGCAGTATTTT. Amino acid sequence: CASSFGLAGDPLTDTQYF. This chain joins TRBV7-9 and TRBJ2-3; TRBD2 matches 10 bases. CDR1 and CDR2 from the germline V gene are SEHNR and FQNEAQ (reference sequence). This CDR3 is 18 amino acids long. After removal of 3 bases from V and 2 bases from J, the junction contained 11 bases not matched to a gene.

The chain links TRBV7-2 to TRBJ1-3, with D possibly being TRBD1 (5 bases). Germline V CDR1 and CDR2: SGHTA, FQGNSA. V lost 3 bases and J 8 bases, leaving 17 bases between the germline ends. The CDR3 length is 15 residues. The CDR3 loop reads CASSFRSGAEHTIYF. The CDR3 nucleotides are TGTGCCAGCAGCTTTCGTAGTGGGGCCGAACACACCATATATTTT.

In DNA form, the CDR3 reads TGCGCCAGCAGCTTTGCGGGACAGGGAATGCTTTTCTTT. This translates into CASSFAGQGMLFF. The rearrangement joins TRBV5-1 to TRBJ1-1; TRBD1 matches at 9 bases. Germline trimming cut 2 bases from V and 13 bases from J; bases unmatched to any gene: 9. Germline CDR1 is SGHRS and CDR2 is YFSETQ. The CDR3 runs 13 residues. The entire variable domain, with the rest obtained from reference TRBV5-1 and TRBJ1-1, is as follows: KAGVTQTPRYLIKTRGQQVTLSCSPISGHRSVSWYQQTPGQGLQFLFEYFSETQRNKGNFPGRFSGRQFSNSRSEMNVSTLELGDSALYLCASSFAGQGMLFFGQGTRLTVV.

CDR3 DNA sequence: TGCGCCAGCAGCTTGGTCCCAACGAACACCGGGGAGCTGTTTTTT. This encodes CASSLVPTNTGELFF. The chain recombines TRBV5-1 with TRBJ2-2; D unclear. CDR1 SGHRS and CDR2 YFSETQ come from the germline V gene. Trimming shortened V by 0 bases and J by 0 bases, and 6 bases separated the two germline ends. The CDR3 totals 15 residues.

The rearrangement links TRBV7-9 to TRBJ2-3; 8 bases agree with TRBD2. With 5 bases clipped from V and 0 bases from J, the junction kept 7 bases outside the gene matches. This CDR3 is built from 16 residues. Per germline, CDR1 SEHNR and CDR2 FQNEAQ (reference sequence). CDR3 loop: CASSQSVAGSTDTQYF. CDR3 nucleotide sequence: TGTGCCAGCAGCCAGTCGGTAGCGGGGAGCACAGATACGCAGTATTTT. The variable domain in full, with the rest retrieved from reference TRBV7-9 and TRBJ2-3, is DTGVSQNPRHKITKRGQNVTFRCDPISEHNRLYWYRQTLGQGPEFLTYFQNEAQLEKSRLLSDRFSAERPKGSFSTLEIQRTEQGDSAMYLCASSQSVAGSTDTQYFGPGTRLTVL.

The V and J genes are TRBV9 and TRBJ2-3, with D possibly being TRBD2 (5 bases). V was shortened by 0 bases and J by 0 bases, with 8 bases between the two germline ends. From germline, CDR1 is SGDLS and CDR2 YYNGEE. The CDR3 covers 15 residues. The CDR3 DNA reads TGTGCCAGCAGCGTAGCGGGCGGGAGCACAGATACGCAGTATTTT. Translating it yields CASSVAGGSTDTQYF.

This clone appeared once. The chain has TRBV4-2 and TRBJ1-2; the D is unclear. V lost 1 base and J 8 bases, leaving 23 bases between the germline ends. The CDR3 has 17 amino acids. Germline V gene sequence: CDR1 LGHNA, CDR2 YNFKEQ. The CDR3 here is CASSQVGGGQTSGGYTF. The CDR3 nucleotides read TGTGCCAGCAGCCAAGTCGGAGGCGGGCAGACTTCCGGAGGCTACACCTTC.

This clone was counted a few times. The CDR3 coding sequence is TGTGCCAGCAGCGTGGGACAGATTAATGAAAAACTGTTTTTT. It encodes CASSVGQINEKLFF. The chain has TRBV9 and TRBJ1-4, with 7 bases that match TRBD1. Losses at the gene ends were 2 bases for V and 4 bases for J; bases not matched to a gene: 2. Per germline, CDR1 SGDLS and CDR2 YYNGEE. The length of the CDR3 is 14 residues. Based on the CDR3 plus reference TRBV9 and TRBJ1-4, the full variable domain is DSGVTQTPKHLITATGQRVTLRCSPRSGDLSVYWYQQSLDQGLQFLIQYYNGEERAKGNILERFSAQQFPDLHSELNLSSLELGDSALYFCASSVGQINEKLFFGSGTQLSVL.